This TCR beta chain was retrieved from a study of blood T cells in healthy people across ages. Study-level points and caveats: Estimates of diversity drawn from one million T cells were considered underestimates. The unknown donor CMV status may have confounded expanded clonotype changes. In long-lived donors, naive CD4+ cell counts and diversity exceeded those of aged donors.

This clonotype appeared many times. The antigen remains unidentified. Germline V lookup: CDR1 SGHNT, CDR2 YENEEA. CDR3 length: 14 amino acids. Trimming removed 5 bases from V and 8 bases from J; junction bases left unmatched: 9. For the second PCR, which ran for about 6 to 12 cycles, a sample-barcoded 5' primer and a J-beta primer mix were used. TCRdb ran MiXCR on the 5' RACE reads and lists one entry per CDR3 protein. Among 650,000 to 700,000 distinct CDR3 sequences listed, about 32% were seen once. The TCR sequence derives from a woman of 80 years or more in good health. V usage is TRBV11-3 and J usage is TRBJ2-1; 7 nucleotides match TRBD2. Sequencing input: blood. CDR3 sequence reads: CASSLKAGVYEQFF. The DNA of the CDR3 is TGTGCCAGCAGCCTTAAGGCGGGGGTGTATGAGCAGTTCTTC.